Listed below are T cell receptor beta chains from one sample, sequenced in a study of T cell responses to AZD1222 COVID-19 vaccine. Method: immunoSEQ multiplex PCR; TCRdb's copy keeps in-frame clones and lacks some. The table shows tens of thousands of clones, with around 88% occurring only once. The sample in question was peripheral blood, obtained 28 days after the second AZD1222 dose. The receptors here all came from an adult who received the AZD1222 COVID-19 vaccine. CDR3s include the opening cysteine and the closing phenylalanine or tryptophan. The D gene is left open where the match is weak. The size of a clone is reported for some rows only, either as once, few or many, or as a class for expanded clones.

abundance	v_gene	j_gene	d_gene	CDR3nt	CDR3aa
.	TRBV11-2	TRBJ1-4	.	TGTGCCAGCAGCTTAGATGCTTTTGTGGCAGTGAATGAAAAACTGTTTTTT	CASSLDAFVAVNEKLFF
few	TRBV7-3	TRBJ1-2	TRBD1	TGTGCCAGCAGCCGGGACAGGGACAATGGCTACACCTTC	CASSRDRDNGYTF
once	TRBV5-5	TRBJ2-2	.	TGTGCCAGCAGCTCCCTCCGGGCCGTCGCGGGCACCGGGGAGCTGTTTTTT	CASSSLRAVAGTGELFF
.	TRBV7-9	TRBJ2-1	TRBD2	TGTGCCAGCAGCTTCTGGACTAGCGGGGTCAATGAGCAGTTCTTC	CASSFWTSGVNEQFF
.	TRBV7-9	TRBJ1-2	.	TGTGCCAGCAGCTTAGTCGGGAACCCGGGCAGTGGCTACACCTTC	CASSLVGNPGSGYTF
.	TRBV7-9	TRBJ2-1	.	TGTGCCAGCAGCTTTGGATTGGGGCTGGACCGGCAGTTCTTC	CASSFGLGLDRQFF
.	TRBV5-1	TRBJ1-4	.	TGCGCCAGCAGCTTGGGTGATACTAATGAAAAACTGTTTTTT	CASSLGDTNEKLFF
.	TRBV4-1	TRBJ1-6	TRBD1	TGCGCCAGCAGCCAAACAGGGGAATTTAATTCACCCCTCCACTTT	CASSQTGEFNSPLHF
.	TRBV19	TRBJ1-6	.	TGTGCCAGTACTGTCCGAGGGAACAATTCACCCCTCCACTTT	CASTVRGNNSPLHF
.	TRBV10-1	TRBJ1-2	TRBD1	TGCGCCAGCAGTACCTTATCCGGGACAGGTGAACCCTATGGCTACACCTTC	CASSTLSGTGEPYGYTF
.	TRBV3-1/TRBV3-2	TRBJ2-6	TRBD1	TGTGCCAGCAGCCACGGACAGGGGGCTGTTGGGGCCAACGTCCTGACTTTC	CASSHGQGAVGANVLTF
.	TRBV6-5	TRBJ1-1	.	TGTGCCAGCAAGTACAGCGGCACTGAAGCTTTCTTT	CASKYSGTEAFF